Reported below is one T cell receptor (beta chain). Its antigen is unknown. The missing CDR3 end, 3 residues past where the read stops, is filled in from the germline J gene. This specimen comes from a study of T cells in women clearing cervical HPV infection. All donors had a single incident cervical HPV16 infection, not prevalent. Cervical HPV DNA detected by MY09/MY11 PCR, typed by dot-blot. Study conclusions and caveats: Timing of associations relative to infection is unclear; T-cell subsets were not isolated. CIN3+ cases had significantly higher TCR repertoire richness than controls, but evenness did not differ.

Germline CDR1 is LNHDA and CDR2 is SQIVND (reference sequence). The CDR3 is made up of 14 amino acids. The assay was immunoSEQ multiplex PCR, and TCRdb's table has in-frame clones only and misses some. Across about 14,000 clones, the top ten clones capture 7.6% of the sample. The specimen was blood buffy coat. The J gene is TRBJ2-3, the V gene TRBV19; 9 positions match TRBD2. The receptor was isolated from a woman aged 18 to 75 with a cervical HPV16 infection that either progressed to CIN3+ or cleared (not recorded which). The chain's CDR3 is CASGGLAIGETQYF. Incomplete CDR3 DNA: TGTGCCAGCGGTGGACTAGCGATAGGAGAGACG. Based on the CDR3 plus reference TRBV19 and TRBJ2-3, the full variable domain is DGGITQSPKYLFRKEGQNVTLSCEQNLNHDAMYWYRQDPGQGLRLIYYSQIVNDFQKGDIAEGYSVSREKKESFPLTVTSAQKNPTAFYLCASGGLAIGETQYFGPGTRLTVL.